The source of this T cell receptor (beta chain) is a study of cytomegalovirus exposure and HLA in healthy donors (dated by TCRdb to about 2017). Looking at the study overall: The roughly 700 repertoires of the first cohort and the 120 validation repertoires were produced on the same platform, according to a later analysis. The study aimed to test whether cataloging public T cell receptors could reveal signatures of past pathogen exposure. A separate validation cohort of some 130 different subjects was used in addition to the roughly 720-subject first cohort. To predict cytomegalovirus infection status, the study combined high-throughput TCR immunosequencing, statistical association of individual TCRs with disease status, and machine learning.

The donors were included in the validation cohort of around 120 subjects, a group kept apart from the roughly 670-subject first cohort. V drops 4 bases and J drops 3 bases, leaving 12 bases in between. Reading from cysteine to phenylalanine, the CDR3 counts 14 amino acids. Only CDR3 DNA is held: 42 bases, read in frame from base 1. CDR1 and CDR2 are read off the germline V gene (reference sequence) as MNHEY and SMNVEV. The library was generated by the immunoSEQ multiplex PCR assay. Per the source publication's procedure: A statistical classification framework was developed to diagnose cytomegalovirus status using the catalog of TCR beta chain sequences. In its TCRdb copy, this immuneACCESS table keeps in-frame sequences only and misses some clones. Where compared with another copy, unresolved V genes explain less than half of these, and the others have no known cause. That table supplies the V and J calls and clone size; D and trimming were determined from the DNA. This sample lists around 74,000 clones; 85% were detected once. The ten largest make up 2.5% to 3% of the sample.

As for this clone: Its specific antigen is unknown. Base quality data are lacking; no much larger clone is found one base away.

The investigation overall reported the following: Cytomegalovirus status was reported to be diagnosed by the classifier with high specificity and sensitivity in both the original and validation cohorts. Most TCR sequences were observed very rarely across donors, whereas some public TCRs were present in many individuals. A few of the identified cytomegalovirus-associated TCR beta chains were confirmed in vitro to be specific for cytomegalovirus antigens. A later analysis found that TCRs clustered in the first cohort also tended to co-occur in the 130 or so validation repertoires, with about 94% of cluster scores above 0. It was suggested by the authors that the approach could potentially be generalized to other disease states and immunological phenotypes. The validation cohort had no HLA typing available for a later analysis, so co-occurrence within that cohort was assessed over all 120 or so repertoires. A total of around 150 TCR beta chains were listed by the study as associated with cytomegalovirus.

This receptor was obtained from a man in his thirties or forties in good health and CMV-seronegative. Here the chain combines TRBV27 and TRBJ1-1, and perhaps TRBD1 as D gene, on 5 matching bases. Sequenced material: PBMCs. The CDR3 reads as follows: CASSSTVWDTEAFF. The nucleotide sequence reads as follows: TGTGCCAGCAGTTCGACAGTTTGGGACACTGAAGCTTTCTTT.